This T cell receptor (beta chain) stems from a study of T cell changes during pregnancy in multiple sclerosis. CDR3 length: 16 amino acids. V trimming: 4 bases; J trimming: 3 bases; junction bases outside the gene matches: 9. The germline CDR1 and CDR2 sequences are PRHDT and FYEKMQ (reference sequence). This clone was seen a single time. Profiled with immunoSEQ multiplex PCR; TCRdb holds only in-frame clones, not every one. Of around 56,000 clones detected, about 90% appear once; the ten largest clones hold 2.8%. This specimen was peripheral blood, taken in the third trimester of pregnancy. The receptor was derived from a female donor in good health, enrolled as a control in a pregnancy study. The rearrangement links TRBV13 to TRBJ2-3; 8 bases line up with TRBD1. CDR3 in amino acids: CASSSEQGARTDTQYF. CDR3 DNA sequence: TGTGCCAGCAGCTCCGAGCAGGGGGCGCGGACAGATACGCAGTATTTT. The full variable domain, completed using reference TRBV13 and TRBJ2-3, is AAGVIQSPRHLIKEKRETATLKCYPIPRHDTVYWYQQGPGQDPQFLISFYEKMQSDKGSIPDRFSAQQFSDYHSELNMSSLELGDSALYFCASSSEQGARTDTQYFGPGTRLTVL.